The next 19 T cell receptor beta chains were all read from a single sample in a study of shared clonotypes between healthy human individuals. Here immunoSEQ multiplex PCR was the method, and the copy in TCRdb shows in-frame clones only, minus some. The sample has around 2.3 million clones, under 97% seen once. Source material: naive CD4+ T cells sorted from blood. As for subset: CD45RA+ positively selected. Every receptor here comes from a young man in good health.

CDR3 loop: CASSLGDSNYGYTF. The CDR3 nucleotides are TGTGCCAGCAGCTTAGGGGACAGCAACTATGGCTACACCTTC. The gene calls are TRBV7-9 and TRBJ1-2, with 7 nucleotides matching TRBD1. The CDR3 is 14 residues long. The V segment lost 1 base and the J segment 2 bases; nucleotides outside the gene matches: 1. Germline V CDR1 and CDR2: SEHNR, FQNEAQ (reference sequence).

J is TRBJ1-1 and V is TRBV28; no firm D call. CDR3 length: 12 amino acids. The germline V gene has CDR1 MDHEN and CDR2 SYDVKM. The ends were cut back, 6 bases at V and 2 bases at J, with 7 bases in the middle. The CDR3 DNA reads TGTGCCAGCAGAATAGCTAACACTGAAGCTTTCTTT. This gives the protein CASRIANTEAFF.

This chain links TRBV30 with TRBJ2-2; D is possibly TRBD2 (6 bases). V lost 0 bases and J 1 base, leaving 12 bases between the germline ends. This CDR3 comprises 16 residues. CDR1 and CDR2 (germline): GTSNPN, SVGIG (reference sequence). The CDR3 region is CAWSVSGLMNTGELFF. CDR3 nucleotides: TGTGCCTGGAGTGTATCGGGACTCATGAACACCGGGGAGCTGTTTTTT.

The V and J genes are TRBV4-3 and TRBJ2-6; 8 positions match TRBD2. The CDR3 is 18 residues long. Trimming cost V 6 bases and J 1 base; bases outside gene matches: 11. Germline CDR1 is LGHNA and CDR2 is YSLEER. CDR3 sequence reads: CASRPTLAGVSGANVLTF. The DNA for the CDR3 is TGCGCCAGCAGGCCCACGCTAGCGGGTGTATCTGGGGCCAACGTCCTGACTTTC.

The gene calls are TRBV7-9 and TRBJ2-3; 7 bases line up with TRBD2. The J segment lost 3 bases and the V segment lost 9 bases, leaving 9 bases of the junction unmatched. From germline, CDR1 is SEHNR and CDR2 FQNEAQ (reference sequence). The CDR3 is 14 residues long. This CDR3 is CASREGERTDTQYF. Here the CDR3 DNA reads TGTGCCAGTAGGGAGGGAGAGCGGACAGATACGCAGTATTTT.

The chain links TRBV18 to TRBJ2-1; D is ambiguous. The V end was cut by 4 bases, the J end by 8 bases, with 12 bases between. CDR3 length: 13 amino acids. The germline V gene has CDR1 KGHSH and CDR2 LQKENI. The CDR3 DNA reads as TGTGCCAGCTCACTGCCGTTTGAGGATGAGCAGTTCTTC. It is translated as CASSLPFEDEQFF.

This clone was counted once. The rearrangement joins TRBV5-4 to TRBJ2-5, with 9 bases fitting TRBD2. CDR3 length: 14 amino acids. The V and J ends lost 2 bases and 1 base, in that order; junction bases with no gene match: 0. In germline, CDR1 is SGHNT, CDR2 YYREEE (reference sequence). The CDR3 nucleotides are TGTGCCAGCAGCTTACTAGCGGGCCAAGAGACCCAGTACTTC. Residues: CASSLLAGQETQYF.

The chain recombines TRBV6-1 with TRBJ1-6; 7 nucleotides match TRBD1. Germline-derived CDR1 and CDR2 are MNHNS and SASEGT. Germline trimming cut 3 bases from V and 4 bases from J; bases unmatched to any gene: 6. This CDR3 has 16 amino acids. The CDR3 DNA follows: TGTGCCAGCAGTGAGGACGGGGGACAGTATAATTCACCCCTCCACTTT. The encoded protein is CASSEDGGQYNSPLHF.

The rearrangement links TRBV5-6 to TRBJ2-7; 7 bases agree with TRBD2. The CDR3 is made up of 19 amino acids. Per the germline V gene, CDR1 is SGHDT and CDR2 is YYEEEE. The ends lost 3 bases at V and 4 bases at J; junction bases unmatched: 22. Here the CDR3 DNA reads TGTGCCAGCAGCTACCTCTATTACCGGGAGGAACCTTTCCATTACGAGCAGTACTTC. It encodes CASSYLYYREEPFHYEQYF.

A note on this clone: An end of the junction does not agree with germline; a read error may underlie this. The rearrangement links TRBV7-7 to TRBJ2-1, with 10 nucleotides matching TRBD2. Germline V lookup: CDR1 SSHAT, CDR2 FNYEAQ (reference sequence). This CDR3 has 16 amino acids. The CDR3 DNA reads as TGTGCTAGCAGCTTAGCCGGACTAGCGGAGTACAATGAGCAGTTCTTC. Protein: CASSLAGLAEYNEQFF.

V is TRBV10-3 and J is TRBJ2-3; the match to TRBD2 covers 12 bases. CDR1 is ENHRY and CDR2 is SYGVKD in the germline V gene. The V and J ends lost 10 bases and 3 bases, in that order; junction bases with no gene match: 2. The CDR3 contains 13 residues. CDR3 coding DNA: TGTGCCACGGGGACTAGCGGGACAGATACGCAGTATTTT. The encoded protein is CATGTSGTDTQYF.

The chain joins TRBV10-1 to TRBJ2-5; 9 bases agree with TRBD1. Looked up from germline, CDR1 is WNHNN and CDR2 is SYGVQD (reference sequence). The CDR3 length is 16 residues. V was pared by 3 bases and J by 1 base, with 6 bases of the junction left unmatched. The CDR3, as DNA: TGCGCCAGCAGTGAAAGCTTGACAGGGGGCCAAGAGACCCAGTACTTC. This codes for CASSESLTGGQETQYF.

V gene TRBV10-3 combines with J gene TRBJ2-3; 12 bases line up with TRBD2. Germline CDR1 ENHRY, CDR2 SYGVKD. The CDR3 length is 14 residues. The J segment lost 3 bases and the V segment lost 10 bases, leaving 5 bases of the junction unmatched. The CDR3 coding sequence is TGTGCCACCCGACTAGCGGGAGTGACAGATACGCAGTATTTT. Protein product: CATRLAGVTDTQYF.

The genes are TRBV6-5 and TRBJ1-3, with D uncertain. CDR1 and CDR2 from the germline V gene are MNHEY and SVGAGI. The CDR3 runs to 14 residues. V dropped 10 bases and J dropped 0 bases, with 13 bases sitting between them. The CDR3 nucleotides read TGTGCCACCAGGATCCTCTTCTCTGGAAACACCATATATTTT. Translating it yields CATRILFSGNTIYF.

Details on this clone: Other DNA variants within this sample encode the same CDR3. Here the CDR3 reads CASSATGVETQYF. Written as DNA, the CDR3 is TGTGCCAGCAGCGCGACAGGGGTAGAGACCCAGTACTTC. This chain uses TRBV9 with TRBJ2-5; TRBD1 matches at 8 bases. The CDR3 consists of 13 residues. The germline V gene encodes CDR1 SGDLS and CDR2 YYNGEE. Trimming removed 3 bases from V and 4 bases from J; junction bases left unmatched: 2.

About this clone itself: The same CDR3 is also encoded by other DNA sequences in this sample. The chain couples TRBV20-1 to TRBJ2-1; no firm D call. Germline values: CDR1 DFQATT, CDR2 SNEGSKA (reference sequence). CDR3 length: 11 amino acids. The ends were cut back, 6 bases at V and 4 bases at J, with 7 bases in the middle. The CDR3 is CSARPYNEQFF. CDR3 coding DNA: TGCAGTGCCCGGCCTTACAATGAGCAGTTCTTC.

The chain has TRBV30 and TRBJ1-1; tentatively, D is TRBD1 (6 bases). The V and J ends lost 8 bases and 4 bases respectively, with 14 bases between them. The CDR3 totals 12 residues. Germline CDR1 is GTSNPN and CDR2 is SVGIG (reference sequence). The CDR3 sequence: CAGTRWGTEAFF. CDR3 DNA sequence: TGTGCCGGGACACGGTGGGGCACTGAAGCTTTCTTT.

The CDR3 coding sequence is TGTGCCACCAGCAGAGATCTAGGGAAAGGAGATACGCAGTATTTT. This codes for CATSRDLGKGDTQYF. The rearrangement joins TRBV15 to TRBJ2-3; D is unresolved. The ends were cut back, 0 bases at V and 5 bases at J, with 12 bases in the middle. Germline CDR1 reads LNHNV; CDR2 reads YYDKDF (reference sequence). The CDR3 totals 15 residues.

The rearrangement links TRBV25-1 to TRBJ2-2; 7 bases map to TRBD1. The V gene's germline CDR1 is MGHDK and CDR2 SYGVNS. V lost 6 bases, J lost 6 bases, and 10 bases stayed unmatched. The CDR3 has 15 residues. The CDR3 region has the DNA TGTGCCAGCAGCCCCACAGGGGCCCCTGCCGGGGAGCTGTTTTTT. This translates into CASSPTGAPAGELFF.